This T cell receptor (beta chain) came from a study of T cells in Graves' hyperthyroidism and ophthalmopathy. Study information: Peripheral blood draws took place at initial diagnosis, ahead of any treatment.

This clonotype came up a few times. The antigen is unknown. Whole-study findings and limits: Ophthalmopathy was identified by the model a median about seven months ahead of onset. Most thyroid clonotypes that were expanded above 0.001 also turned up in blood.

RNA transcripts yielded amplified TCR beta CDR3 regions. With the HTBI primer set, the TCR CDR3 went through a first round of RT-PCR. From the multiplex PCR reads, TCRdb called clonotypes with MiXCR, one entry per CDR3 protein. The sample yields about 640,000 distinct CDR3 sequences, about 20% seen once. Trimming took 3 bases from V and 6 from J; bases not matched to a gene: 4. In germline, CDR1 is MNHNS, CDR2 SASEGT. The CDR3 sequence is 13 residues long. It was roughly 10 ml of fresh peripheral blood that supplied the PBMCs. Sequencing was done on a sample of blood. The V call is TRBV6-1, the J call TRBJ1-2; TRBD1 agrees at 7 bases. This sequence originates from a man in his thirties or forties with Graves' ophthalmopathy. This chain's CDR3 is CASSEGQLHGYTF. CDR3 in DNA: TGTGCCAGCAGTGAGGGACAGCTGCATGGCTACACCTTC.